This T cell receptor beta chain was sequenced for a study of response to subunit inactivated influenza vaccine. Study-wide results and caveats: Authors suggested each seasonal flu vaccination may recruit only limited numbers of new T cells.

Of note for this clonotype: Its specificity is unknown.

V dropped 0 bases and J dropped 3 bases, with 8 bases sitting between them. CDR3 size: 15 residues. The germline V gene has CDR1 PRHDT and CDR2 FYEKMQ (reference sequence). TCRdb processed the RT-PCR reads anew with MiXCR; each CDR3 protein has one entry. This sample has 300,000 to 350,000 distinct CDR3 sequences, with about 20% found just once. The chain recombines TRBV13 with TRBJ2-2, with TRBD2 as a possible D gene (5 bases). The sequence was obtained from a man aged 50-75 years who received an inactivated influenza vaccine. The specimen was PBMCs from blood, collected approximately 20 months after vaccination. CDR3 residues: CASSLGSGYTGELFF. As DNA, the CDR3 is TGTGCCAGCAGCTTAGGGTCGGGGTACACCGGGGAGCTGTTTTTT.